The 28 T cell receptor beta chains in this list originate from one sample, sequenced in a study of cytomegalovirus exposure and HLA in healthy donors. The PCR had 60 Vbeta and 13 Jbeta primers. Sequencing used immunoSEQ multiplex PCR; TCRdb keeps in-frame clones, though not all of them. The table includes more than 200,000 clones, 60% to 80% detected once. The specimen sequenced was PBMCs. These receptors originate from a male donor in good health and CMV-seronegative.

This clone was seen only once. DNA for the CDR3: TGTGCCAGCAGCTTAGGATCAGAGGTTTATGGCTACACCTTC. Protein sequence: CASSLGSEVYGYTF. The chain links TRBV7-9 to TRBJ1-2; D is ambiguous. Looked up from germline, CDR1 is SEHNR and CDR2 is FQNEAQ (reference sequence). The CDR3 totals 14 residues. Trimming removed 1 base from V and 5 bases from J, with 11 bases in between.

The chain joins TRBV27 to TRBJ1-1; D possibly corresponds to TRBD1 (6 bases). V was cut by 5 bases and J by 4 bases, with 11 bases left in between. CDR3 length: 13 amino acids. Germline V gives CDR1 MNHEY, CDR2 SMNVEV (reference sequence). For the CDR3, the DNA is TGTGCCAGCAGTATTACAGGGAGCACTGAAGCTTTCTTT. Translating it yields CASSITGSTEAFF.

V usage is TRBV28 and J usage is TRBJ1-1; the match to TRBD1 covers 9 bases. Germline CDR1 reads MDHEN; CDR2 reads SYDVKM. This CDR3 is 14 amino acids long. Trimming removed 3 bases from V and 10 bases from J; junction bases left unmatched: 9. CDR3 DNA: TGTGCCAGCAGTTTGGTTGGGACAGGGAATCGAGCTTTCTTT. Translation gives CASSLVGTGNRAFF.

The chain couples TRBV2 to TRBJ2-1, with 7 bases aligning to TRBD2. Looked up from germline, CDR1 is SNHLY and CDR2 is FYNNEI. The CDR3 is made up of 18 amino acids. Losses at the gene ends were 4 bases for V and 2 bases for J; bases not matched to a gene: 14. CDR3 sequence reads: CASSAESGAGEAYNEQFF. In DNA form, the CDR3 reads TGTGCCAGCAGTGCTGAATCGGGTGCGGGAGAGGCCTACAATGAGCAGTTCTTC.

V and J are TRBV27 and TRBJ2-1, with D tentatively TRBD1 (6 bases). The CDR3 totals 13 residues. V was trimmed by 4 bases and J by 10 bases, leaving 14 bases between them. Germline V gene sequence: CDR1 MNHEY, CDR2 SMNVEV (reference sequence). CDR3 nucleotides: TGTGCCAGCAGTTCCCTTACAGGGAACGAGCAGTTCTTC. Translating gives CASSSLTGNEQFF.

CDR3 coding DNA: TGCGCCAGCAGCCAAGATGGAGGGACGAATGAGCAGTTCTTC. It yields the protein CASSQDGGTNEQFF. The gene calls are TRBV4-3 and TRBJ2-1; a weak D match, TRBD2 (6 bases). Germline V gene lookup returns CDR1 LGHNA and CDR2 YSLEER. The CDR3 totals 14 residues. The ends were cut back, 0 bases at V and 7 bases at J, with 10 bases in the middle.

J is TRBJ2-7 and V is TRBV11-2; D is possibly TRBD1 (5 bases). With 2 bases removed from V and 3 bases from J, the gap between germline ends came to 8 bases. CDR1 is SGHAT, CDR2 FQNNGV, per germline. This CDR3 has 13 residues. The CDR3 DNA reads as TGTGCCAGCAGCTTAAGCGACAGCTACGAGCAGTACTTC. It specifies CASSLSDSYEQYF.

The rearrangement joins TRBV6-4 to TRBJ2-1; TRBD2 aligns across 12 bases. The CDR3 consists of 15 residues. J gave up 7 bases and V 5 bases, and 6 bases lay outside the gene matches. Germline lookup yields CDR1 MRHNA and CDR2 SNTAGT. CDR3 sequence (DNA): TGTGCCAGCAGTCTGACTAGCGGGAGTTCTAATGAGCAGTTCTTC. It yields the protein CASSLTSGSSNEQFF.

This chain connects TRBV5-5 to TRBJ2-7, with 11 bases lining up with TRBD2. The CDR3 covers 16 residues. CDR1 SGHKS and CDR2 YYEKEE come from the germline V gene (reference sequence). V trimming: 0 bases; J trimming: 4 bases; junction bases outside the gene matches: 6. The CDR3 loop reads CASSLGSSGRSYEQYF. The CDR3 DNA follows: TGTGCCAGCAGCTTGGGTTCTAGCGGGAGGTCATACGAGCAGTACTTC.

The chain is built from TRBV27 and TRBJ1-1; 9 nucleotides align to TRBD1. CDR3 size: 14 residues. Germline CDR1 MNHEY, CDR2 SMNVEV (reference sequence). V gave up 6 bases and J gave up 1 base; unmatched junction bases: 3. The CDR3 sequence: CASRHRGPNTEAFF. DNA for the CDR3: TGTGCCAGCAGGCACAGGGGGCCGAACACTGAAGCTTTCTTT.

CDR3 sequence (DNA): TGTGCCAGCAGCCAAATTAGGACAGGGGGCTTCGGCTATGGCTACACCTTC. This translates into CASSQIRTGGFGYGYTF. The V gene is TRBV5-6, the J gene TRBJ1-2; 11 bases agree with TRBD1. The CDR3 runs to 17 residues. V was clipped by 4 bases and J by 4 bases; unmatched bases: 12. Germline CDR1 and CDR2: SGHDT and YYEEEE.

The chain recombines TRBV9 with TRBJ1-4; a weak D match, TRBD1 (6 bases). The CDR3 loop spans 12 amino acids. Per germline, CDR1 SGDLS and CDR2 YYNGEE. Trimming removed 3 bases from V and 8 bases from J, with 8 bases in between. The CDR3 DNA follows: TGTGCCAGCAGCGCCAGGGGAGAAAAACTGTTTTTT. Residues: CASSARGEKLFF.

Regarding this clone: Distinct nucleotide sequences in the sample also encode this CDR3. The chain is built from TRBV7-9 and TRBJ1-1, with D possibly being TRBD1 (6 bases). Germline V gene data show CDR1 as SEHNR and CDR2 as FQNEAQ (reference sequence). Deletions cut 3 bases from V and 1 base from J, with 6 bases between. There are 13 residues in the CDR3. CDR3 DNA: TGTGCCAGCAGCTTGGACAGGAACACTGAAGCTTTCTTT. Protein: CASSLDRNTEAFF.

This sequence joins TRBV4-1 and TRBJ2-5, with TRBD2 as a possible D gene (5 bases). Per the germline V gene, CDR1 is MGHRA and CDR2 is YSYEKL. The ends were cut back, 4 bases at V and 2 bases at J, with 14 bases in the middle. The CDR3 totals 15 residues. CDR3 protein: CASSRTRGLQETQYF. The CDR3 DNA reads as TGCGCCAGCAGCCGGACCCGAGGACTGCAAGAGACCCAGTACTTC.

This chain links TRBV19 with TRBJ2-7; possible D gene TRBD2, 6 bases. CDR3 length: 14 residues. Germline V gene data show CDR1 as LNHDA and CDR2 as SQIVND (reference sequence). Trimming left V 4 bases short and J 4 bases short, with 14 bases between. The CDR3 protein is CASSTRDGGYEQYF. CDR3 sequence (DNA): TGTGCCAGTAGTACCCGGGACGGAGGGTACGAGCAGTACTTC.

This chain uses TRBV15 with TRBJ1-2; D unclear. The CDR3 sequence is 13 residues long. V was trimmed by 1 base and J by 2 bases, leaving 5 bases between them. Germline CDR1 is LNHNV and CDR2 is YYDKDF (reference sequence). The CDR3 region is CATSRAGNYGYTF. In DNA form, the CDR3 reads TGTGCCACCAGCAGAGCAGGAAACTATGGCTACACCTTC.

In its sample, this clone was seen a few times. Other nucleotide sequences from this sample produce the same CDR3. The chain combines TRBV7-3 with TRBJ1-1; a weak D match, TRBD1 (5 bases). This CDR3 comprises 13 residues. Germline V lookup: CDR1 SGHTA, CDR2 FQGTGA. V lost 2 bases to trimming and J lost 2 bases, with 6 bases between them. The CDR3 DNA sequence: TGTGCCAGCAGCTTAGACAGAAACACTGAAGCTTTCTTT. Translation gives CASSLDRNTEAFF.

In DNA form, the CDR3 reads TGTGCCAGCTCACCACAAGGGGGTGAGCAGTTCTTC. Translated, it gives CASSPQGGEQFF. The rearrangement joins TRBV18 to TRBJ2-1, with a tentative D call TRBD1 (6 bases). The CDR3 is 12 residues long. V lost 1 base and J 9 bases, leaving 7 bases between the germline ends. Germline V gives CDR1 KGHSH, CDR2 LQKENI.

This clone showed up just once. CDR3 sequence reads: CASSLGQVYEQYF. In DNA, the CDR3 is TGTGCCAGCAGCTTGGGACAGGTCTACGAGCAGTACTTC. The chain joins TRBV5-6 to TRBJ2-7; perhaps TRBD1 as D (6 bases). This CDR3 is 13 amino acids long. Germline values: CDR1 SGHDT, CDR2 YYEEEE. V shed 0 bases and J shed 3 bases, with 7 bases lying between them.

DNA for the CDR3: TGTGCCAGCAGCCTCCGGACAGGTCAAGAGACCCAGTACTTC. Encoded protein: CASSLRTGQETQYF. The rearrangement joins TRBV7-9 to TRBJ2-5; 7 bases map to TRBD1. This CDR3 is 14 amino acids long. The V and J ends lost 5 bases and 2 bases, in that order; junction bases with no gene match: 5. In germline, CDR1 is SEHNR, CDR2 FQNEAQ (reference sequence).

The sample holds a few counts of this clone. The rearrangement joins TRBV5-1 to TRBJ2-2; 7 bases are shared with TRBD1. This CDR3 has 16 amino acids. V shed 2 bases and J 4 bases; nucleotides not matched to a gene: 8. The germline V gene has CDR1 SGHRS and CDR2 YFSETQ. As DNA, the CDR3 is TGCGCCAGCAGCTTACAGGGGCGCGGAGGCACCGGGGAGCTGTTTTTT. This encodes CASSLQGRGGTGELFF.

The V gene is TRBV5-1, the J gene TRBJ1-1; weak D call: TRBD1 (5 bases). The CDR3 spans 14 residues. V was pared by 0 bases and J by 3 bases, with 9 bases between. Germline-derived CDR1 and CDR2 are SGHRS and YFSETQ. CDR3 nucleotides: TGCGCCAGCAGCTTGGAGGGCAGGGACACTGAAGCTTTCTTT. This codes for CASSLEGRDTEAFF. Using reference TRBV5-1 and TRBJ1-1 for the parts outside the CDR3, the full variable domain is KAGVTQTPRYLIKTRGQQVTLSCSPISGHRSVSWYQQTPGQGLQFLFEYFSETQRNKGNFPGRFSGRQFSNSRSEMNVSTLELGDSALYLCASSLEGRDTEAFFGQGTRLTVV.

V gene TRBV19 combines with J gene TRBJ1-1; D gene ambiguous. The CDR3 extends over 15 amino acids. Trimming removed 5 bases from V and 1 base from J, with 14 bases in between. Germline CDR1 LNHDA, CDR2 SQIVND (reference sequence). This CDR3 is CASSFIPTGNTEAFF. In DNA form, the CDR3 reads TGTGCCAGTAGTTTTATCCCAACGGGGAACACTGAAGCTTTCTTT.

J is TRBJ2-7 and V is TRBV15; TRBD2 is a possible D gene (6 bases). This CDR3 has 13 amino acids. Germline values: CDR1 LNHNV, CDR2 YYDKDF (reference sequence). The V gene lost 8 bases and the J gene lost 2 bases, with 13 bases spanning the gap. The CDR3 coding sequence is TGTGCCACCGGGGGGACGGAAGCCTACGAGCAGTACTTC. Amino acids: CATGGTEAYEQYF.

V and J are TRBV28 and TRBJ1-3, with 9 nucleotides matching TRBD1. V dropped 5 bases and J dropped 1; count of bases not matched to a gene: 9. Germline V gene lookup returns CDR1 MDHEN and CDR2 SYDVKM. This CDR3 has 17 amino acids. CDR3 sequence (DNA): TGTGCCAGCAGTGGACCGGGACAGGGCCATTCTGGAAACACCATATATTTT. This codes for CASSGPGQGHSGNTIYF.

The chain is built from TRBV28 and TRBJ2-5; 9 bases line up with TRBD2. Per germline, CDR1 MDHEN and CDR2 SYDVKM. The CDR3 consists of 17 residues. The junction had 8 bases not matched to a gene; V was cut back by 2 bases and J by 1 base. The CDR3 DNA follows: TGTGCCAGCAGTTTAGGAGGGGCGGGGGGGCCCCAAGAGACCCAGTACTTC. Its translation is CASSLGGAGGPQETQYF. Full variable domain (rest looked up from reference TRBV28 and TRBJ2-5): DVKVTQSSRYLVKRTGEKVFLECVQDMDHENMFWYRQDPGLGLRLIYFSYDVKMKEKGDIPEGYSVSREKKERFSLILESASTNQTSMYLCASSLGGAGGPQETQYFGPGTRLLVL.

V gene TRBV28 combines with J gene TRBJ1-4, with D perhaps matching TRBD1 (6 bases). The ends were cut back, 6 bases at V and 4 bases at J, with 18 bases in the middle. The CDR3 covers 16 residues. Germline CDR1 MDHEN, CDR2 SYDVKM. DNA of the CDR3: TGTGCCAGCAGATCCCAAAAACAGGGTGGTAATGAAAAACTGTTTTTT. Its protein is CASRSQKQGGNEKLFF.

The chain recombines TRBV9 with TRBJ2-7; TRBD2 matches at 9 bases. After removal of 3 bases from V and 4 bases from J, the junction contained 8 bases not matched to a gene. The CDR3 runs to 15 residues. The germline V gene encodes CDR1 SGDLS and CDR2 YYNGEE. The CDR3 sequence: CASSGASGTFYEQYF. The DNA of the CDR3 is TGTGCCAGCAGCGGCGCTAGCGGGACCTTTTACGAGCAGTACTTC.